The 10 T cell receptor beta chains presented below share a single source sample, sequenced in a study of CD8 T cells in ankylosing spondylitis. Regarding the study as a whole: Several highly homologous variants formed a TCR beta motif that appeared characteristic of ankylosing spondylitis blood.

No antigen has been assigned to these receptors. TCRdb used MiXCR to reprocess the 5' RACE reads, holding one entry per CDR3 protein. The sample yields some 800,000 distinct CDR3 sequences, over 9.5% seen once. Material for sequencing was blood, either unsorted or a sorted T cell fraction (not recorded which). The receptors come from a male donor with ankylosing spondylitis.

This clonotype was counted only a few times. The rearrangement links TRBV11-2 to TRBJ2-2, with TRBD1 matching over 8 bases. This CDR3 is 16 amino acids long. Per germline, CDR1 SGHAT and CDR2 FQNNGV. J was trimmed by 4 bases and V by 2 bases; bases with no gene match: 6. The DNA of the CDR3 is TGTGCCAGCAGCTTATCTCTAACAGGGGGCACCGGGGAGCTGTTTTTT. This encodes CASSLSLTGGTGELFF.

This clonotype was picked up a small number of times. The chain recombines TRBV20-1 with TRBJ2-1, with TRBD2 matching over 11 bases. The CDR3 has 14 amino acids. Trimming at V came to 3 bases and at J to 12 bases, leaving 10 bases not matched to a gene. Germline lookup yields CDR1 DFQATT and CDR2 SNEGSKA (reference sequence). The CDR3 is CSASPTSGAPGQFF. In DNA form, the CDR3 reads TGCAGTGCTAGTCCGACTAGCGGGGCCCCTGGGCAGTTCTTC.

V and J are TRBV5-1 and TRBJ2-2, with a tentative D call TRBD1 (5 bases). The germline V and J ends were trimmed by 4 bases and 0 bases, with 10 bases remaining between them. The CDR3 sequence is 15 residues long. Germline CDR1 and CDR2: SGHRS and YFSETQ. The CDR3 DNA reads as TGCGCCAGCAGCCTGGACATCTCGAACACCGGGGAGCTGTTTTTT. It encodes CASSLDISNTGELFF.

The genes are TRBV7-8 and TRBJ2-1; D gene ambiguous. Trimming cost V 5 bases and J 9 bases, with 11 bases left between them. The CDR3 spans 12 residues. Germline V gene sequence: CDR1 SGHVS, CDR2 FQNEAQ. The CDR3 region is CASSHVAVEQFF. The CDR3 nucleotides read TGTGCCAGCAGCCACGTCGCAGTTGAGCAGTTCTTC. Looking up the rest from reference TRBV7-8 and TRBJ2-1 gives the full variable domain: GAGVSQSPRYKVAKRGQDVALRCDPISGHVSLFWYQQALGQGPEFLTYFQNEAQLDKSGLPSDRFFAERPEGSVSTLKIQRTQQEDSAVYLCASSHVAVEQFFGPGTRLTVL.

Of note for this clonotype: One end of the junction varies from germline; a read error may be responsible. The chain recombines TRBV23-1 with TRBJ1-1; D remains unclear. TRBV23-1 qualifies as an ORF whose function is uncertain. The CDR3 loop spans 13 amino acids. The CDR3 DNA sequence: TGCGCCAACAGTCACTCCCCGAACACTGAAGCTTTCTTT. Amino acids: CANSHSPNTEAFF.

This clonotype was recorded a few times. The V gene is TRBV19, the J gene TRBJ2-1; D might be TRBD2 (5 bases). This CDR3 region has 18 residues. The germline V and J ends were trimmed by 1 base and 2 bases, with 18 bases remaining between them. Germline lookup yields CDR1 LNHDA and CDR2 SQIVND (reference sequence). CDR3 coding DNA: TGTGCCAGTAGTATAGCCGAGCGGACTTCTTGGGCCTACAATGAGCAGTTCTTC. This sequence encodes CASSIAERTSWAYNEQFF.

The chain joins TRBV7-3 to TRBJ2-3; tentative D call: TRBD2 (6 bases). Germline V gene data show CDR1 as SGHTA and CDR2 as FQGTGA. The CDR3 length is 16 residues. V was pared by 3 bases and J by 0 bases, with 13 bases between. The CDR3 loop is CASSLGLETSTDTQYF. The CDR3, as DNA: TGTGCCAGCAGCTTGGGACTTGAGACTAGCACAGATACGCAGTATTTT.

This clonotype turned up a few times. The genes are TRBV12-5 and TRBJ2-5; D is unresolved. V gave up 1 base and J gave up 4 bases, with 16 bases separating them. Germline CDR1 and CDR2: LGHNT and FRNRAP. The CDR3 extends over 16 amino acids. This chain's CDR3 is CASGLDRVGFGETQYF. The CDR3 DNA follows: TGTGCTAGTGGTTTGGACCGAGTAGGGTTTGGAGAGACCCAGTACTTC.

The chain recombines TRBV9 with TRBJ1-2, with D possibly matching TRBD1 (6 bases). CDR3 length equals 15 residues. V lost 6 bases, J lost 2 bases, and 17 bases lay in between. Germline V gene sequence: CDR1 SGDLS, CDR2 YYNGEE. The CDR3 bases are TGTGCCAGCACCCCAGGGGTCGGCGGAAACTATGGCTACACCTTC. It is translated as CASTPGVGGNYGYTF.

The J gene is TRBJ2-7, the V gene TRBV6-1, with 8 bases lining up with TRBD1. From germline, CDR1 is MNHNS and CDR2 SASEGT. J was trimmed by 2 bases and V by 5 bases; bases with no gene match: 8. The length of the CDR3 is 15 residues. The CDR3 loop reads CASSRQGQVAYEQYF. As DNA, the CDR3 is TGTGCCAGCAGTCGCCAGGGACAGGTCGCCTACGAGCAGTACTTC.